The rows below give T cell receptor beta chains drawn from one sample of a study of T cells expressing NK-cell markers. TCRdb reprocessed the 5' RACE reads and keeps a single row for each CDR3 protein, giving no DNA. In all, the sample yields hundreds of thousands of distinct CDR3 sequences. Source material: blood T cells: a sorted CD56 or NKG2C T cell subset, CD4+ or CD8+ T cells, or bulk PBMC T cells (not recorded which). The receptors were sampled from a man aged 18-69 years in good health. CDR3s include the opening cysteine and the closing phenylalanine or tryptophan. The order of the fields is CDR3 protein, V gene, J gene.

CASRLTGPGELFF	TRBV2	TRBJ2-2
CSVQLRGLTDTQYF	TRBV29-1	TRBJ2-3
CASSSRFSVNEAFF	TRBV5-1	TRBJ1-1
CSSSDTLQETQYF	TRBV29-1	TRBJ2-5
CASSFGQAFSGNTIYF	TRBV12-3/TRBV12-4	TRBJ1-3
CASSIRLDNTGELFF	TRBV19	TRBJ2-2
CASSLSGGYGYTF	TRBV27	TRBJ1-2
CASTRRFTDTQYF	TRBV12-3/TRBV12-4	TRBJ2-3
CASSETGGGDEQFF	TRBV6-1	TRBJ2-1
CASSSRTSRATDTQYF	TRBV27	TRBJ2-3
CASSFGHVYNEQFF	TRBV5-1	TRBJ2-1
CASTLSGGANNEQFF	TRBV6-1	TRBJ2-1
CASSYGRLHNEQFF	TRBV6-5	TRBJ2-1
CASSYSGQANYGYTF	TRBV5-1	TRBJ1-2
CASSLAVSVQETQYF	TRBV5-1	TRBJ2-5
CASSLERQSYNEQFF	TRBV5-1	TRBJ2-1
CASRTTDRGQSPLHF	TRBV13	TRBJ1-6
CASSNNYGDEQFF	TRBV7-7	TRBJ2-1
CASSYRRISGYSYEQYF	TRBV28	TRBJ2-7
CASSFSAPYFSGGSYEQYF	TRBV11-2	TRBJ2-7
CASSFGRGELSYEQYF	TRBV12-3/TRBV12-4	TRBJ2-7
CASSLGAVSGTGTDTQYF	TRBV7-6	TRBJ2-3
CASSEWSTRGETQYF	TRBV6-1	TRBJ2-5
CSVAGGKDTQYF	TRBV29-1	TRBJ2-3
CSGVGRGPGDTQYF	TRBV29-1	TRBJ2-3
CASRLAGTNTGELFF	TRBV25-1	TRBJ2-2
CASSLRGGDSETQYF	TRBV7-8	TRBJ2-5
CSARVGSGGLNTGELFF	TRBV20-1	TRBJ2-2
CASGQKGHQPQHF	TRBV6-1	TRBJ1-5
CASSSGQGLSNQPQHF	TRBV5-6	TRBJ1-5
CASSHGLPEQFF	TRBV3-1	TRBJ2-1
CASSLGATYQETQYF	TRBV7-2	TRBJ2-5
CASSLAARGVSSYNEQFF	TRBV11-1	TRBJ2-1
CSAGRGGYQPQHF	TRBV20-1	TRBJ1-5
CATSRMRVGEDTQYF	TRBV15	TRBJ2-3
CATSSMEERGSRYGYTF	TRBV15	TRBJ1-2
CASSRELQETQYF	TRBV7-9	TRBJ2-5
CASSLLGLAGLDEQFF	TRBV7-8	TRBJ2-1
CASSYSSNTPGLFF	TRBV6-5	TRBJ2-2
CASSSRSGRFPEQFF	TRBV7-9	TRBJ2-1
CASSGLAGALPQYF	TRBV6-1	TRBJ2-5
CASRYQREKLFF	TRBV2	TRBJ1-4
CSAPGAGPTYEQYF	TRBV20-1	TRBJ2-7
CSARTPGPNLARNIQYF	TRBV20-1	TRBJ2-4
CASSLDYRSGANVLTF	TRBV11-2	TRBJ2-6
CASSLLGGGLFLFSYNEQFF	TRBV5-1	TRBJ2-1
CASSLTEKLFF	TRBV7-8	TRBJ1-4
CASNPGLASAHRETQYF	TRBV2	TRBJ2-5
CASSLVVGPGYTF	TRBV28	TRBJ1-2
CASSNAVETQYF	TRBV28	TRBJ2-5
CSAATSSYEQYF	TRBV20-1	TRBJ2-7
CASSSRLASHEQYF	TRBV11-2	TRBJ2-7
CASSEGGLSYEQYF	TRBV6-1	TRBJ2-7
CASSLTSQGVWGYTF	TRBV12-3/TRBV12-4	TRBJ1-2
CASSDSTLGDEKLFF	TRBV6-5	TRBJ1-4
CASSTRGAGGLNEQFF	TRBV19	TRBJ2-1